The clone carrying this T cell receptor (beta chain) was observed a few times. Its target is not known. This sample is drawn from a study of early T cells in non-severe SARS-CoV-2 infection. In the study overall: Chains stayed unpaired after sequencing of bulk RNA from unsorted whole blood. Study findings and constraints: Private and CD4 specificities were missed by VDJdb matching, which favored anti-spike CD8 responses.

The TCR library protocol attached unique molecular identifiers to the individual cDNA molecules. TCRdb called the 5' RACE reads again in MiXCR, with one record for every CDR3 protein. The sample yields some 40,000 distinct CDR3 sequences, 5.3% seen once. Sequenced material: whole blood. This TCR was sampled from an adult who was a healthcare worker with PCR-confirmed SARS-CoV-2 infection or an uninfected control (not recorded which).

The DNA of the CDR3 is TGCGCCAGCAGCTTCGGCGGGGGGGCCGTAGATACGCAGTATTTT. This translates into CASSFGGGAVDTQYF. The chain carries TRBV5-1 and TRBJ2-3, with 9 positions matching TRBD2. There are 15 residues in the CDR3. V trimming: 2 bases; J trimming: 5 bases; junction bases outside the gene matches: 6. Germline-derived CDR1 and CDR2 are SGHRS and YFSETQ.